This is a list of T cell receptor beta chains from one sample in a study of T cells in Graves' hyperthyroidism and ophthalmopathy. One entry per CDR3 protein, called by TCRdb with MiXCR from the multiplex PCR reads. Of hundreds of thousands of distinct CDR3 sequences in the sample, approximately 15% were seen once. Sample: blood. The source is a woman aged 45-60 years with Graves' ophthalmopathy. CDR3s include the opening cysteine and the closing phenylalanine or tryptophan. The D gene is left open where the match is weak. Clone sizes are given selectively: once, few, many, or a class where the clone is expanded.

d_call	v_call	clone_size	j_call	cdr3_aa	cdr3_nt
NA	TRBV5-1	few	TRBJ2-7	CASTRDRTYEQYF	TGCGCCAGCACTCGGGACCGGACCTACGAGCAGTACTTC
NA	TRBV7-8	NA	TRBJ1-2	CASSLDHPPYGYTF	TGTGCCAGCAGCTTAGACCACCCGCCATATGGCTACACCTTC
TRBD2	TRBV7-6	many	TRBJ2-1	CASSFSAGLAGVRVGNEQFF	TGTGCCAGCAGCTTCTCGGCGGGACTAGCGGGAGTTCGGGTGGGCAATGAGCAGTTCTTC
TRBD1	TRBV20-1	few	TRBJ2-1	CSARGATGTGFGNEQFF	TGCAGTGCTAGAGGTGCCACCGGGACAGGGTTCGGCAATGAGCAGTTCTTC
TRBD1	TRBV29-1	NA	TRBJ1-1	CSVRQGRDTEAFF	TGCAGCGTTAGACAGGGTAGGGACACTGAAGCTTTCTTT
NA	TRBV7-2	many	TRBJ1-1	CASSLYSIDLNTEAFF	TGTGCCAGCAGCTTATACTCTATCGACCTGAACACTGAAGCTTTCTTT
TRBD1	TRBV2	few	TRBJ1-5	CASSADRVRSQPQHF	TGTGCCAGCAGTGCGGACAGGGTGAGGAGTCAGCCCCAGCATTTT
TRBD2	TRBV28	few	TRBJ2-3	CASSLIGRGNTQYF	TGTGCCAGCAGTTTAATCGGGAGGGGGAATACGCAGTATTTT
NA	TRBV12-3/TRBV12-4	few	TRBJ2-2	CASSDSSGELFF	TGTGCCAGCAGCGACAGCTCCGGGGAGCTGTTTTTT
TRBD2	TRBV4-1	many	TRBJ2-5	CASSQDPGLAVETQYF	TGCGCCAGCAGCCAAGACCCGGGACTAGCTGTGGAGACCCAGTACTTC
TRBD1	TRBV20-1	NA	TRBJ1-3	CSAYRQGSFDTIYF	TGCAGTGCTTATAGACAGGGATCGTTTGACACCATATATTTT
TRBD1	TRBV28	many	TRBJ1-6	CASRGQGVIGSPLHF	TGTGCCAGCAGGGGGCAGGGGGTAATCGGTTCACCCCTCCACTTT
NA	TRBV3-1	many	TRBJ1-3	CASSQGRGSGNTIYF	TGTGCCAGCAGCCAAGGGAGGGGTTCTGGAAACACCATATATTTT
NA	TRBV20-1	many	TRBJ2-3	CSAVLATDTQYF	TGCAGTGCTGTCCTAGCAACAGATACGCAGTATTTT
NA	TRBV29-1	many	TRBJ1-1	CSVGNGGWNTEAFF	TGCAGCGTTGGAAATGGGGGTTGGAACACTGAAGCTTTCTTT
TRBD1	TRBV5-4	many	TRBJ2-7	CASSAWDSYEQYF	TGTGCCAGCAGCGCCTGGGACAGCTACGAGCAGTACTTC
TRBD1	TRBV5-1	many	TRBJ1-2	CASSIIPGQVNYGYTF	TGCGCCAGCAGCATAATTCCGGGACAGGTTAACTATGGCTACACCTTC
NA	TRBV18	many	TRBJ2-2	CASSPQTRYTGELFF	TGTGCCAGCTCACCACAAACGAGGTACACCGGGGAGCTGTTTTTT
NA	TRBV20-1	many	TRBJ1-1	CSARFGGGGTEAFF	TGCAGTGCTAGATTCGGGGGAGGGGGCACTGAAGCTTTCTTT
TRBD1	TRBV4-3	NA	TRBJ2-1	CASSLIGQEEQFF	TGCGCCAGCAGCCTTATTGGACAGGAGGAGCAGTTCTTC
NA	TRBV28	NA	TRBJ2-1	CASNAALDLILYNEQFF	TGTGCCAGCAACGCTGCGCTGGACCTTATCTTGTACAATGAGCAGTTCTTC
TRBD1	TRBV28	many	TRBJ2-7	CASRTGSPYEQYF	TGTGCCAGCCGGACAGGGAGCCCCTACGAGCAGTACTTC
TRBD1	TRBV7-9	many	TRBJ1-5	CASSLVVGAGTDYSNQPQHF	TGTGCCAGCAGCTTAGTTGTGGGGGCGGGGACAGATTATAGCAATCAGCCCCAGCATTTT
TRBD2	TRBV15	few	TRBJ2-5	CATTRLAGQETQYF	TGTGCCACCACCAGACTAGCGGGACAAGAGACCCAGTACTTC
NA	TRBV3-1	many	TRBJ2-5	CASSQGPVRQETQYF	TGTGCCAGCAGCCAAGGTCCGGTCAGGCAAGAGACCCAGTACTTC
TRBD2	TRBV24-1	NA	TRBJ2-3	CATSVASGNADTQYF	TGTGCCACCAGTGTCGCGAGCGGGAACGCAGATACGCAGTATTTT
TRBD2	TRBV28	many	TRBJ2-7	CASSFGGRAAYEQYF	TGTGCCAGCAGTTTTGGGGGGAGGGCCGCCTACGAGCAGTACTTC
NA	TRBV19	NA	TRBJ2-5	CASSAQRQETQYF	TGTGCCAGTAGTGCCCAGCGTCAGGAGACCCAGTACTTC
NA	TRBV30	many	TRBJ1-1	CAWSVLRGRFGTEAFF	TGTGCCTGGAGTGTCTTGAGGGGTAGGTTTGGCACTGAAGCTTTCTTT
TRBD2	TRBV20-1	many	TRBJ2-1	CSGEKAGIDYNEQFF	TGCAGTGGGGAAAAAGCGGGAATCGACTACAATGAGCAGTTCTTC
NA	TRBV19	few	TRBJ1-5	CASSIRQAHNQPQHF	TGTGCCAGTAGTATAAGGCAGGCGCACAATCAGCCCCAGCATTTT
NA	TRBV2	many	TRBJ2-1	CASSTELYNEQFF	TGTGCCAGCAGTACGGAACTGTACAATGAGCAGTTCTTC
TRBD2	TRBV28	many	TRBJ2-3	CASSRSIRGGRQRTDTQYF	TGTGCCAGCAGTAGGAGTATCCGTGGCGGGAGACAACGCACAGATACGCAGTATTTT
NA	TRBV5-1	few	TRBJ2-2	CASSFQGGDTGELFF	TGCGCCAGCAGCTTTCAGGGAGGAGACACCGGGGAGCTGTTTTTT
NA	TRBV7-8	few	TRBJ1-2	CASSLVSWQNLNYGYTF	TGTGCCAGCAGCTTAGTCTCGTGGCAGAACCTAAACTATGGCTACACCTTC
TRBD1	TRBV5-6	many	TRBJ2-1	CASSPGTGFYNEQFF	TGTGCCAGCAGCCCCGGGACAGGGTTTTACAATGAGCAGTTCTTC
TRBD1	TRBV29-1	NA	TRBJ2-1	CSVSSTGGWQFF	TGCAGCGTTTCCAGCACAGGGGGCTGGCAGTTCTTC
NA	TRBV12-3/TRBV12-4	many	TRBJ1-5	CASSFGTGQGNQPQHF	TGTGCCAGCAGTTTCGGTACAGGGCAGGGCAATCAGCCCCAGCATTTT
TRBD1	TRBV13	many	TRBJ2-7	CASSSRGTGTYEQYF	TGTGCCAGCAGCTCACGCGGGACAGGTACCTACGAGCAGTACTTC
NA	TRBV5-1	NA	TRBJ2-2	CASSLGQPTGELFF	TGCGCCAGCAGCTTAGGCCAGCCCACCGGGGAGCTGTTTTTT
NA	TRBV29-1	NA	TRBJ2-1	CSVEDQEGTEQFF	TGCAGCGTTGAAGATCAAGAGGGAACTGAGCAGTTCTTC